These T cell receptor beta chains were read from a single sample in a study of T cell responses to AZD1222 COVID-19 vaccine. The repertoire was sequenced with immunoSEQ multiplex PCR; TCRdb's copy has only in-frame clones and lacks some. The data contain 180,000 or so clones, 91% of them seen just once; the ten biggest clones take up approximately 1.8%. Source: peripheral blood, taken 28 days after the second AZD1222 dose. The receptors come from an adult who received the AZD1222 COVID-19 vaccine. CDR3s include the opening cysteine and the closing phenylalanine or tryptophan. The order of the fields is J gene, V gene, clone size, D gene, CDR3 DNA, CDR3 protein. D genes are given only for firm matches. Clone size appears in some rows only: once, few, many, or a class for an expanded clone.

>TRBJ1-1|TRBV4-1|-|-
TGCGCCAGCAGGGGCCTTCTGAGGGACACTGAAGCTTTCTTT
CASRGLLRDTEAFF
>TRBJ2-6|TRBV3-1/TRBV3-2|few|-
TGTGCCAGCAGCCAAGACCGGGTCTCTGGGGCCAACGTCCTGACTTTC
CASSQDRVSGANVLTF
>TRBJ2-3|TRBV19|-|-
TGTGCCAGTAGTATAGGAGTGCTAGGGAGCACAGATACGCAGTATTTT
CASSIGVLGSTDTQYF
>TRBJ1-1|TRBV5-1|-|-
TGCGCCAGCAGCTTGGTGGTTGGAAACACTGAAGCTTTCTTT
CASSLVVGNTEAFF
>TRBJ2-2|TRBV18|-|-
TGTGCCAGCTCACCCCTGAGTAAAGCCGGGGAGCTGTTTTTT
CASSPLSKAGELFF
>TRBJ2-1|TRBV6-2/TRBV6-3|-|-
TGTGCCAGCAGCCCCGTAGTAGGGGCCTACAATGAGCAGTTCTTC
CASSPVVGAYNEQFF
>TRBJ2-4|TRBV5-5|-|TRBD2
TGTGCCAGCAGCTTGTTCCCCCTGGGGACTAGCTCAAACATTCAGTACTTC
CASSLFPLGTSSNIQYF
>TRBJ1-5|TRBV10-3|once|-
TGTGCCATCAGTGAGTACGGGGGCGGCAATCAGCCCCAGCATTTT
CAISEYGGGNQPQHF
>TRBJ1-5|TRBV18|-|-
TGTGCCAGCTCACGGGGGGGACCTCAGCCCCAGCATTTT
CASSRGGPQPQHF
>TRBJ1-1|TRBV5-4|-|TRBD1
TGTGCCAGCCGATACAGGGGGACGAACACTGAAGCTTTCTTT
CASRYRGTNTEAFF
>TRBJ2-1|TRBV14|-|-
TGTGCCAGCAGCCAAGTCAATGAGCAGTTCTTC
CASSQVNEQFF
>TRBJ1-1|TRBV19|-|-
TGTGCCAGTAGTATAGGAGGGATAACTGAAGCTTTCTTT
CASSIGGITEAFF
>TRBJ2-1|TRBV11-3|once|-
TGTGCCAGCAGCTCGCAGGGTTCCTACAATGAGCAGTTCTTC
CASSSQGSYNEQFF
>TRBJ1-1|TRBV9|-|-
TGTGCCAGCAGCGTAGGGGGGGCCGACACTGAAGCTTTCTTT
CASSVGGADTEAFF
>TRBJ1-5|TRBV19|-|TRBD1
TGTGCCAGTAATATACAGGGGAGGAATCAGCCCCAGCATTTT
CASNIQGRNQPQHF
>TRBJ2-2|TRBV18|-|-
TGTGCCAGCTCACCACCCAGTCCGAACACCGGGGAGCTGTTTTTT
CASSPPSPNTGELFF
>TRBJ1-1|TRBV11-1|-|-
TGTGCCAGCAGCTTCGGGGGGACTGAAGCTTTCTTT
CASSFGGTEAFF
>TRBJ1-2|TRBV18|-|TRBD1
TGTGCCAGCTCCCAGGGACAGCACTATGGCTACACCTTC
CASSQGQHYGYTF
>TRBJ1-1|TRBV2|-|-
TGTGCCAGCAGTTATATCGTTCGGGCAACTGAAGCTTTCTTT
CASSYIVRATEAFF
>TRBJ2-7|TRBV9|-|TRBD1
TGTGCCAGCAGCCCCCAGAGGACAGGGTCACGGGAGCAGTACTTC
CASSPQRTGSREQYF
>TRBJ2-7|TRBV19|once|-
TGTGCCAGTAGTATAAGGCGGGTGGGGCCCTACGAGCAGTACTTC
CASSIRRVGPYEQYF
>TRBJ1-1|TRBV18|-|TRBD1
TGTGCCAGCTCACCTTTCGGACAGGGGAACACTGAAGCTTTCTTT
CASSPFGQGNTEAFF